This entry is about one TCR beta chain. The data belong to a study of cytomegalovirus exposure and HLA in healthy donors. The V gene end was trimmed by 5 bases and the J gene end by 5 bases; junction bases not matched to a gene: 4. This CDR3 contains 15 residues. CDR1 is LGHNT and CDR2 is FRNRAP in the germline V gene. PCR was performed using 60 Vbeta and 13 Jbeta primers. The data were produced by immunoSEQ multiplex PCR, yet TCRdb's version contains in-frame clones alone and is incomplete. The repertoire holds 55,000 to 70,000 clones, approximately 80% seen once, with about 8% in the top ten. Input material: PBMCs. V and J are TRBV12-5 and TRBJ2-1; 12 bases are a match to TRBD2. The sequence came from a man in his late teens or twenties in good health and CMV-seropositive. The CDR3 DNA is TGTGCTAGTGGTCTCGGACTAGCGGGACACAATGAGCAGTTCTTC. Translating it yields CASGLGLAGHNEQFF. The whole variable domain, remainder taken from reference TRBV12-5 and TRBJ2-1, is DARVTQTPRHKVTEMGQEVTMRCQPILGHNTVFWYRQTMMQGLELLAYFRNRAPLDDSGMPKDRFSAEMPDATLATLKIQPSEPRDSAVYFCASGLGLAGHNEQFFGPGTRLTVL.